These T cell receptor beta chains were read from a single sample in a study of blood T cell repertoires in COVID-19. Sequencing used immunoSEQ multiplex PCR; TCRdb keeps in-frame clones, though not all of them. The table includes 300,000 or so clones, over 85% detected once. Sequences were obtained from PBMCs or T cells enriched from blood (not recorded which). The receptors originated from a woman in her 50s who had been exposed to COVID-19. The CDR3 runs from the conserved cysteine through the conserved F or W. The D gene is left open where the match is weak. The size entry is marked missing in some rows and otherwise reads once, few, many or a size class.

-,TRBJ2-7,TRBV5-4,TRBD2,TGTGCCAGCAGCCTTCAGACTAGCGGGGGTACCTACGAGCAGTACTTC,CASSLQTSGGTYEQYF
-,TRBJ2-5,TRBV4-2,TRBD2,TGTGCCAGCAGCCAAGAGTGGGTGTGGAGCGGGGGGGCCGTTGTGACCCAGTACTTC,CASSQEWVWSGGAVVTQYF
-,TRBJ1-6,TRBV23-1,-,TGCGCCAGCAGTCAATCGCCGGGTTCACCCCTCCACTTT,CASSQSPGSPLHF
-,TRBJ1-2,TRBV5-5,-,TGTGCCAGCAGCTTGAACGGACAATCGTGGGGCTACACCTTC,CASSLNGQSWGYTF
-,TRBJ2-7,TRBV6-5,-,TGTGCCACTAAACCTCCCAGGGGTCGAGTTGGCGAGCAGTACTTC,CATKPPRGRVGEQYF
-,TRBJ2-1,TRBV6-1,TRBD2,TGTGCCAGCAGTGAAGCCTTGACTAGCGGCGGCAATGAGCAGTTCTTC,CASSEALTSGGNEQFF
-,TRBJ2-5,TRBV11-2,-,TGTGCCAGCAGCTTAGATCCAGGAGGGCGAGAGACCCAGTACTTC,CASSLDPGGRETQYF
-,TRBJ2-4,TRBV19,TRBD1,TGTGCCAGCCGACAGGGGGGCAAAAACATTCAGTACTTC,CASRQGGKNIQYF
-,TRBJ2-1,TRBV5-6,-,TGTGCCAGCAGCTCTGCCGGGACAAATGAGCAGTTCTTC,CASSSAGTNEQFF
-,TRBJ2-3,TRBV5-1,TRBD1,TGCGCCAGCAGCGCGCAGGGGGCGGCGGGCACAGATACGCAGTATTTT,CASSAQGAAGTDTQYF
-,TRBJ1-5,TRBV5-5,TRBD1,TGTGCCAGCAGCTTGGATGGACAGGGGCATCAGCCCCAGCATTTT,CASSLDGQGHQPQHF
-,TRBJ2-2,TRBV5-6,-,TGTGCCAGCAGCTTGGCCAGGACCGGGGAGCTGTTTTTT,CASSLARTGELFF
-,TRBJ2-5,TRBV29-1,TRBD2,TGCAGCGTTGGGACTAGCGGGGGATCGCAAGAGACCCAGTACTTC,CSVGTSGGSQETQYF
-,TRBJ1-2,TRBV3-1/TRBV3-2,TRBD1,TGTGCCAGCAGCCCCCAGACAGGGTTAAACTATGGCTACACCTTC,CASSPQTGLNYGYTF
-,TRBJ1-1,TRBV3-1/TRBV3-2,-,TGTGCCAGCAGCCCCGGGGAGACAGAAGCTTTCTTT,CASSPGETEAFF
few,TRBJ1-6,TRBV5-4,TRBD1,TGTGCCAGCAGCTCGGCCAAGACAGGGGGTTCCTATAATTCACCCCTCCACTTT,CASSSAKTGGSYNSPLHF
-,TRBJ2-4,TRBV19,-,TGTGCCAGTAGTCTAAATCACATTCAGTACTTC,CASSLNHIQYF
few,TRBJ1-5,TRBV28,TRBD1,TGTGCCAGCAGTTACGGCGTGGGACAGGGGGCTGTCCAGCCCCAGCATTTT,CASSYGVGQGAVQPQHF
-,TRBJ1-5,TRBV7-2,-,TGTGCCAGCAGTCTAGGGGTTCCGGGACTGAATCAGCCCCAGCATTTT,CASSLGVPGLNQPQHF
-,TRBJ1-5,TRBV6-5,-,TGTGCCAGCAGGCAGGGGATCAGCAATCAGCCCCAGCATTTT,CASRQGISNQPQHF
once,TRBJ1-6,TRBV7-9,TRBD1,TGTGCCAGCAGCCCCACGACAGGGGGCGGATCACCCCTCCACTTT,CASSPTTGGGSPLHF
-,TRBJ1-6,TRBV28,TRBD1,TGTGCCAGCAGTTCCGGGACAGCCCGAGCATCCTATAATTCACCCCTCCACTTT,CASSSGTARASYNSPLHF
-,TRBJ1-2,TRBV9,TRBD1,TGTGCCAGCTCGGGGGGGACAGCTCGGGACTATGGCTACACCTTC,CASSGGTARDYGYTF
once,TRBJ1-6,TRBV30,-,TGTGCCTGGACCCACAGGGTCCGTTCACCCCTCCACTTT,CAWTHRVRSPLHF
-,TRBJ2-2,TRBV5-1,-,TGCGCCAGCAGCTTAAGGTCTAGCGCGAACACCGGGGAGCTGTTTTTT,CASSLRSSANTGELFF
-,TRBJ2-1,TRBV7-8,TRBD2,TGTGCCAGCAGCTTCCGGGAGGGGGGCAATGAGCAGTTCTTC,CASSFREGGNEQFF
once,TRBJ2-7,TRBV4-1,-,TGCGCCAGCAGCCAAGATTCATTAGGGGGTAGCAACGAGCAGTACTTC,CASSQDSLGGSNEQYF
-,TRBJ2-3,TRBV5-1,TRBD2,TGCGCCAGCAGCGTTAGCGGGGGGGCAGATGGAGATACGCAGTATTTT,CASSVSGGADGDTQYF
-,TRBJ2-3,TRBV30,TRBD2,TGTGCCTGGAGTGTACCCGCGCCGGGGGGAGATACGCAGTATTTT,CAWSVPAPGGDTQYF
-,TRBJ2-4,TRBV30,TRBD1,TGTGCCTGGTCTCCCGGGACAGGGAAAAACATTCAGTACTTC,CAWSPGTGKNIQYF
-,TRBJ1-2,TRBV28,-,TGTGCCAGCAGTACAGGGTCTAACTATGGCTACACCTTC,CASSTGSNYGYTF
-,TRBJ1-2,TRBV7-2,TRBD1,TGTGCCAGCAGCCAACCGGGACAGGGAACGTATGGCTACACCTTC,CASSQPGQGTYGYTF
-,TRBJ1-2,TRBV7-9,TRBD1,TGTGCCAGCAGCTTAGTAGGGGGCGGGTATGGCTACACCTTC,CASSLVGGGYGYTF
few,TRBJ2-7,TRBV3-1/TRBV3-2,-,TGTGCCAGCAGCCAAGATTCGCCACATTGGTCCTACGAGCAGTACTTC,CASSQDSPHWSYEQYF
-,TRBJ2-5,TRBV7-9,TRBD2,TGTGCCAGCAGCCCCCTTCCGGGGGGATACCAAGAGACCCAGTACTTC,CASSPLPGGYQETQYF
-,TRBJ2-3,TRBV7-2,-,TGTGCCAGCAGCGGAGGAGGGGTAGCTAGCACAGATACGCAGTATTTT,CASSGGGVASTDTQYF
-,TRBJ1-2,TRBV4-1,-,TGCGCCAGCAGCCAAGTTTTATCTGCGATTGAGTATGGCTACACCTTC,CASSQVLSAIEYGYTF
-,TRBJ1-2,TRBV30,-,TGTGCCTGGAAGTTTATTTTGTGGGCGCCCGATGGCTACACCTTC,CAWKFILWAPDGYTF
-,TRBJ1-6,TRBV18,-,TGTGCCAGCTCACCTGACAGTGAGTCACCCCTCCACTTT,CASSPDSESPLHF
-,TRBJ2-5,TRBV29-1,TRBD2,TGCAGCGTCACATTGGGACTAGCGGGGGTCGGAGAGACCCAGTACTTC,CSVTLGLAGVGETQYF
-,TRBJ1-1,TRBV7-9,TRBD1,TGTGCCAGCAGCTCTCAGGGGGCGGCGGTCACTGAAGCTTTCTTT,CASSSQGAAVTEAFF